This T cell receptor beta chain was identified during a study of technical replicates of blood from a handful of donors. Germline V lookup: CDR1 MDHEN, CDR2 SYDVKM. This CDR3 region has 12 residues. The junction had 0 bases not matched to a gene; V was cut back by 5 bases and J by 5 bases. The assay was immunoSEQ multiplex PCR, and TCRdb's table has in-frame clones only and misses some. Of more than 65,000 clones listed, 95% were seen once; the top ten hold less than 0.25%. This clone has only one observation. J is TRBJ2-1 and V is TRBV28, with TRBD2 matching over 7 bases. The sample consisted of T cells isolated from PBMCs. The clonotype originates from a human donor in good health. CDR3 nucleotide sequence: TGTGCCAGCAGTGGGAGGGACAATGAGCAGTTCTTC. Translation: CASSGRDNEQFF. Complete variable domain (other parts from reference TRBV28 and TRBJ2-1): DVKVTQSSRYLVKRTGEKVFLECVQDMDHENMFWYRQDPGLGLRLIYFSYDVKMKEKGDIPEGYSVSREKKERFSLILESASTNQTSMYLCASSGRDNEQFFGPGTRLTVL.